The clone carrying this T cell receptor (beta chain) was observed a few times. Naive CD8 T cell sorting was performed on the CD8+CD4-CCR7+CD45RA+ phenotype. Each CDR3 protein is one row after TCRdb ran MiXCR on the PCR reads. Here the sample spans over 70,000 distinct CDR3 sequences, around 25% being singletons. These data come from a study of molecular identifiers for immune sequencing clone quantification. As for the study in general: Five portions were made in replicates from RNA of roughly 21,000 or 96,000 naive CD8 cells, and four underwent sequencing.

The sequence was collected from a human donor in good health. Some libraries in this study had Jurkat cell RNA spiked in. The source material was naive CD8+ T cells from blood, with Jurkat cell RNA spiked in. Subset reported: FACS-sorted CD8+CD4-CCR7+CD45RA+ naive T cells.

CDR3 sequence (DNA): TGTGCCAGCAGTTTAGGAGGGGGCGATGGCTACACCTTC. This translates into CASSLGGGDGYTF. This rearrangement joins TRBV27 to TRBJ1-2; 7 bases are a match to TRBD1. The V and J ends lost 2 bases and 6 bases, in that order; junction bases with no gene match: 3. CDR3 length equals 13 residues. Germline V gene sequence: CDR1 MNHEY, CDR2 SMNVEV (reference sequence).